The 21 T cell receptor beta chains below all came from one sample that was sequenced in a study of spatial heterogeneity in lung cancer. TCRdb itself ran the 5' RACE reads through MiXCR, one entry per CDR3 protein. The sample lists approximately 11,000 distinct CDR3 sequences, about 12% occurring once. Their target antigens are unknown. Time point given: sample taken at primary tumor resection. Whole-study findings and limits: For expanded intratumoral alpha and beta TCRs, counts tracked tumor mutation counts.

The sequencing used lung tumor tissue, collected at surgery. The source of these receptors is a female donor with early-stage non-small cell lung cancer.

This clonotype was seen repeatedly, ten times or more. V and J are TRBV7-6 and TRBJ2-5; TRBD2 matches at 7 bases. Germline V CDR1 and CDR2: SGHVS, FNYEAQ. J was trimmed by 4 bases and V by 0 bases; bases with no gene match: 5. The CDR3 contains 15 residues. The CDR3 DNA follows: TGTGCCAGCAGCTTAGCGGTAACGGGAGGAGAGACCCAGTACTTC. This codes for CASSLAVTGGETQYF.

This clonotype was recorded many times. The chain links TRBV7-3 to TRBJ1-2; D call uncertain. Per the germline V gene, CDR1 is SGHTA and CDR2 is FQGTGA. Trimming took 3 bases from V and 4 from J, leaving 15 bases between them. The length of the CDR3 is 15 residues. CDR3 amino acids: CASSLGPGSSYGYTF. The CDR3 bases are TGTGCCAGCAGCTTGGGCCCGGGGAGCTCCTATGGCTACACCTTC.

This clonotype has ten or more counts. The chain has TRBV3-1 and TRBJ2-7; D is unresolved. Trimming cost V 4 bases and J 7 bases, with 8 bases left between them. CDR3 length equals 11 residues. The V gene's germline CDR1 is LGHDT and CDR2 YNNKEL (reference sequence). CDR3 nucleotides: TGTGCCAGCAGCCGATCGAGGGAGCAGTACTTC. Residues: CASSRSREQYF.

This clonotype was counted many times. The J gene is TRBJ1-1, the V gene TRBV25-1; 7 bases are shared with TRBD1. Germline V lookup: CDR1 MGHDK, CDR2 SYGVNS. This CDR3 is built from 12 residues. J lost 4 bases, V lost 6 bases, and 2 bases had no gene match. CDR3 residues: CASRQGSTEAFF. The CDR3 nucleotides are TGTGCCAGCAGACAGGGGAGCACTGAAGCTTTCTTT.

This sequence joins TRBV25-1 and TRBJ2-7; D not resolved. This CDR3 is built from 11 residues. The germline V and J ends were trimmed by 2 bases and 7 bases, with 6 bases remaining between them. Germline V gene sequence: CDR1 MGHDK, CDR2 SYGVNS. Here the CDR3 reads CASSEGLEQYF. The CDR3, as DNA: TGTGCCAGCAGTGAAGGGTTGGAGCAGTACTTC.

In this sample, this clonotype turned up a few times. The chain carries TRBV20-1 and TRBJ2-7; 8 bases align to TRBD1. Trimming cost V 6 bases and J 4 bases; bases outside gene matches: 11. This CDR3 region has 14 residues. Germline values: CDR1 DFQATT, CDR2 SNEGSKA (reference sequence). Here the CDR3 DNA reads TGCAGTGCAAACAAATTTACAGGGGGGTACGAGCAGTACTTC. Amino acid sequence: CSANKFTGGYEQYF.

The chain recombines TRBV5-1 with TRBJ2-3; no clear D gene. Per germline, CDR1 SGHRS and CDR2 YFSETQ. Trimming took 2 bases from V and 5 from J, leaving 6 bases between them. CDR3 size: 12 residues. The CDR3 DNA reads TGCGCCAGCAGCTTTCCTAGAGATACGCAGTATTTT. Translated, it gives CASSFPRDTQYF.

This clonotype appeared many times. The CDR3: CASSFSVGLTYEQYF. Written as DNA, the CDR3 is TGTGCCAGCAGCTTTAGTGTGGGACTAACCTACGAGCAGTACTTC. The chain uses TRBV7-2 and TRBJ2-7; TRBD2 matches 7 bases. J was trimmed by 2 bases and V by 3 bases; bases with no gene match: 7. The CDR3 spans 15 residues. The V gene's germline CDR1 is SGHTA and CDR2 FQGNSA. Looking up the rest from reference TRBV7-2 and TRBJ2-7 gives the full variable domain: GAGVSQSPSNKVTEKGKDVELRCDPISGHTALYWYRQSLGQGLEFLIYFQGNSAPDKSGLPSDRFSAERTGGSVSTLTIQRTQQEDSAVYLCASSFSVGLTYEQYFGPGTRLTVT.

This clonotype occurred a few times. The genes are TRBV12-3 or TRBV12-4 and TRBJ2-1; TRBD2 aligns across 10 bases. Trimming removed 10 bases from V and 15 bases from J; junction bases left unmatched: 9. The CDR3 consists of 11 residues. The CDR3 here is CANKSGGGPFF. CDR3 sequence (DNA): TGTGCCAACAAAAGCGGGGGGGGCCCGTTCTTC.

This clonotype was recorded many times. V usage is TRBV6-2 or TRBV6-3 and J usage is TRBJ2-6, with D unclear. The CDR3 length is 15 residues. Germline assignment: CDR1 MNHEY and CDR2 SVGEGT. V shed 5 bases and J shed 2 bases, with 10 bases lying between them. CDR3 nucleotide sequence: TGTGCCAGCAGTCACCGTCTACCTGGGGCCAACGTCCTGACTTTC. Amino acid sequence: CASSHRLPGANVLTF.

This clonotype was found a few times. This rearrangement joins TRBV29-1 to TRBJ1-1; maybe TRBD1 (6 bases). Deletions cut 5 bases from V and 2 bases from J, with 18 bases between. Germline assignment: CDR1 SQVTM and CDR2 ANQGSEA. The CDR3 has 15 amino acids. CDR3 protein: CSVQEWDTTNTEAFF. The CDR3 DNA reads as TGCAGCGTTCAGGAATGGGACACGACTAACACTGAAGCTTTCTTT. Full variable domain (remainder filled in from reference TRBV29-1 and TRBJ1-1): SAVISQKPSRDICQRGTSLTIQCQVDSQVTMMFWYRQQPGQSLTLIATANQGSEATYESGFVIDKFPISRPNLTFSTLTVSNMSPEDSSIYLCSVQEWDTTNTEAFFGQGTRLTVV.

This clonotype was counted at least ten times. The rearrangement joins TRBV11-2 to TRBJ2-3, with 8 bases that match TRBD2. This CDR3 has 14 residues. Germline V gene data show CDR1 as SGHAT and CDR2 as FQNNGV. V was clipped by 2 bases and J by 5 bases; unmatched bases: 3. As DNA, the CDR3 is TGTGCCAGCAGCTTAAATAGCGGGATAGATACGCAGTATTTT. Its translation is CASSLNSGIDTQYF.

This clonotype ranks as medium-sized (0.01 to 0.1%). The chain has TRBV7-7 and TRBJ2-2; D unresolved. From germline, CDR1 is SSHAT and CDR2 FNYEAQ (reference sequence). CDR3 length: 13 residues. V gave up 4 bases and J gave up 3 bases, with 6 bases separating them. The CDR3, as DNA: TGTGCCAGCAGCTCCACTTACACCGGGGAGCTGTTTTTT. Amino acids: CASSSTYTGELFF. Full variable domain (remainder filled in from reference TRBV7-7 and TRBJ2-2): GAGVSQSPRYKVTKRGQDVTLRCDPISSHATLYWYQQALGQGPEFLTYFNYEAQPDKSGLPSDRFSAERPEGSISTLTIQRTEQRDSAMYRCASSSTYTGELFFGEGSRLTVL.

This clonotype has at least ten counts. The gene calls are TRBV6-1 and TRBJ2-7, with D maybe TRBD2 (6 bases). Germline V gene lookup returns CDR1 MNHNS and CDR2 SASEGT. V lost 4 bases and J lost 2, with 18 bases in between. The CDR3 contains 16 residues. In nucleotides, the CDR3 is TGTGCCAGCAGTGGGATGGCCTGGACGGGGGCCTACGAGCAGTACTTC. Protein sequence: CASSGMAWTGAYEQYF.

This clonotype is categorized as large. The chain carries TRBV27 and TRBJ1-1; the D is unclear. Trimming removed 8 bases from V and 3 bases from J, with 13 bases in between. Germline V CDR1 and CDR2: MNHEY, SMNVEV (reference sequence). The length of the CDR3 is 13 residues. For the CDR3, the DNA is TGTGCCAGCCAGCTGGAAGGGCACACTGAAGCTTTCTTT. This sequence encodes CASQLEGHTEAFF.

The table lists this clonotype with a few counts. The rearrangement joins TRBV4-3 to TRBJ1-5; the D is unclear. The CDR3 totals 14 residues. The germline V gene encodes CDR1 LGHNA and CDR2 YSLEER. Trimming took 1 base from V and 7 from J, leaving 11 bases between them. The CDR3 protein is CASSQVGYRQPQHF. In DNA form, the CDR3 reads TGCGCCAGCAGCCAAGTGGGGTATCGCCAGCCCCAGCATTTT.

This clonotype was found many times. The gene calls are TRBV5-1 and TRBJ1-2; D is possibly TRBD1 (6 bases). There are 13 residues in the CDR3. V dropped 1 base and J dropped 4 bases, with 8 bases sitting between them. Germline V gene data show CDR1 as SGHRS and CDR2 as YFSETQ. CDR3 loop: CASSLQGSYGYTF. The CDR3 region has the DNA TGCGCCAGCAGCTTGCAGGGGAGCTATGGCTACACCTTC.

The CDR3 sequence is CASSLEVGETQYF. The CDR3 region has the DNA TGTGCCAGCAGCTTAGAAGTAGGGGAGACCCAGTACTTC. The chain links TRBV7-9 to TRBJ2-5; D is undetermined. There are 13 residues in the CDR3. Germline-derived CDR1 and CDR2 are SEHNR and FQNEAQ (reference sequence). V was pared by 1 base and J by 5 bases, with 8 bases between. The full variable domain, with the rest looked up from reference TRBV7-9 and TRBJ2-5, is DTGVSQNPRHKITKRGQNVTFRCDPISEHNRLYWYRQTLGQGPEFLTYFQNEAQLEKSRLLSDRFSAERPKGSFSTLEIQRTEQGDSAMYLCASSLEVGETQYFGPGTRLLVL.

V is TRBV12-3 or TRBV12-4 and J is TRBJ1-5; the match to TRBD1 covers 8 bases. The J segment lost 0 bases and the V segment lost 4 bases, leaving 8 bases of the junction unmatched. This CDR3 is 17 amino acids long. CDR3 amino acids: CASSSGTGDYSNQPQHF. CDR3 sequence (DNA): TGTGCCAGCAGTTCGGGGACAGGAGACTATAGCAATCAGCCCCAGCATTTT.

In its sample, this clonotype was seen a few times. The rearrangement uses TRBV12-3 or TRBV12-4 and TRBJ2-5; D remains ambiguous. The CDR3 has 12 amino acids. Trimming removed 6 bases at V and 5 bases at J, with 10 bases between. This CDR3 reads CASSWSTETQYF. The CDR3 DNA sequence: TGTGCCAGCAGCTGGTCGACCGAGACCCAGTACTTC.

Sample share makes this clonotype large (0.1 to 1%). The rearrangement links TRBV6-5 to TRBJ2-7; no definite D call. Germline loops: CDR1 MNHEY, CDR2 SVGAGI. The CDR3 consists of 13 residues. Trimming took 5 bases from V and 6 from J, leaving 14 bases between them. Here the CDR3 DNA reads TGTGCCAGCAGTACCGGGCCTTGGGGCGAGCAGTACTTC. This sequence encodes CASSTGPWGEQYF.